Listed here are 18 T cell receptor beta chains from one sample, sequenced in a study of blood T cell repertoires in COVID-19 (dated by TCRdb to between 2020 and 2021). Library method: the immunoSEQ multiplex PCR assay. The clones in this table, taken by TCRdb from immuneACCESS, are in-frame only. Not every clone is retained; where verified, under half of the shortfall comes from an unresolved V gene, and the cause of the rest is unknown. The sample yields roughly 200,000 clones; 70% to 90% were counted once. The ten largest clones represent roughly 6.2% of the sample. Material for sequencing was peripheral blood. These receptors originate from a woman in her forties who had recovered from COVID-19.

The J gene is TRBJ1-2, the V gene TRBV6-5, with D possibly TRBD1 on 5 matching bases. Germline assignment: CDR1 MNHEY and CDR2 SVGAGI. V was pared by 2 bases and J by 6 bases, with 10 bases between. The CDR3 runs to 13 residues. CDR3 loop: CASSYRGYDGYTF. As DNA, the CDR3 is TGTGCCAGCAGTTACCGGGGGTATGATGGCTACACCTTC.

This chain links TRBV18 with TRBJ2-1; 7 nucleotides line up with TRBD1. Germline V gene sequence: CDR1 KGHSH, CDR2 LQKENI. The CDR3 length is 15 residues. Losses at the gene ends were 4 bases for V and 3 bases for J; bases not matched to a gene: 6. The CDR3 DNA reads as TGTGCCAGCTCACAACGGACAGGCCTCTACAATGAGCAGTTCTTC. This gives the protein CASSQRTGLYNEQFF.

V gene TRBV24-1 combines with J gene TRBJ2-1; D may be TRBD1 (8 bases). V was shortened by 3 bases and J by 7 bases, with 15 bases between the two germline ends. The CDR3 spans 15 residues. CDR1 is KGHDR and CDR2 is SFDVKD in the germline V gene. CDR3 sequence (DNA): TGTGCCACCAGTGATCCACAGGGGGGGAGGAATGAGCAGTTCTTC. It yields the protein CATSDPQGGRNEQFF.

The chain joins TRBV19 to TRBJ2-5; D is unresolved. V was shortened by 3 bases and J by 5 bases, with 13 bases between the two germline ends. Germline V CDR1 and CDR2: LNHDA, SQIVND (reference sequence). CDR3 length equals 14 residues. The CDR3 loop reads CASSITGIRETQYF. The CDR3 DNA reads as TGTGCCAGTAGTATCACCGGAATCAGGGAGACCCAGTACTTC. Full variable domain (rest looked up from reference TRBV19 and TRBJ2-5): DGGITQSPKYLFRKEGQNVTLSCEQNLNHDAMYWYRQDPGQGLRLIYYSQIVNDFQKGDIAEGYSVSREKKESFPLTVTSAQKNPTAFYLCASSITGIRETQYFGPGTRLLVL.

J is TRBJ2-5 and V is TRBV19; tentative D call: TRBD1 (6 bases). The CDR3 contains 13 residues. With 11 bases removed from V and 5 bases from J, the gap between germline ends came to 18 bases. Germline-derived CDR1 and CDR2 are LNHDA and SQIVND (reference sequence). The CDR3 nucleotides are TGTGCCGCTTCCAGGGGCCGGGTTGAGACCCAGTACTTC. The encoded protein is CAASRGRVETQYF.

This clone has only a few counts. This chain joins TRBV9 and TRBJ2-5; TRBD2 matches 8 bases. This CDR3 region has 16 residues. In germline, CDR1 is SGDLS, CDR2 YYNGEE. V shed 1 base and J 2 bases; nucleotides not matched to a gene: 7. CDR3 loop: CASSVLAGGEQETQYF. CDR3 DNA: TGTGCCAGCAGCGTATTGGCGGGAGGAGAGCAAGAGACCCAGTACTTC.

This clone turned up a few times. The chain has TRBV19 and TRBJ1-5; the match to TRBD1 covers 7 bases. This CDR3 has 14 residues. V shed 5 bases and J 7 bases; nucleotides not matched to a gene: 8. CDR1 LNHDA and CDR2 SQIVND come from the germline V gene (reference sequence). The CDR3 sequence: CASSVEGAAQPQHF. CDR3 nucleotides: TGTGCCAGTAGTGTTGAGGGGGCCGCACAGCCCCAGCATTTT.

The genes are TRBV6-5 and TRBJ1-5; D is perhaps TRBD1 (6 bases). The germline V gene encodes CDR1 MNHEY and CDR2 SVGAGI. The CDR3 is 15 residues long. Trimming stripped 2 bases from V and 3 bases from J, with 11 bases between. The CDR3 is CASSYGTLDNQPQHF. DNA for the CDR3: TGTGCCAGCAGTTACGGGACACTGGACAATCAGCCCCAGCATTTT.

The rearrangement uses TRBV24-1 and TRBJ2-2; no clear D. Trimming took 4 bases from V and 4 from J, leaving 6 bases between them. The length of the CDR3 is 13 residues. Germline V CDR1 and CDR2: KGHDR, SFDVKD. DNA for the CDR3: TGTGCCACCAGTGACCAGTCCACCGGGGAGCTGTTTTTT. It specifies CATSDQSTGELFF.

The chain is built from TRBV7-2 and TRBJ1-5; 9 bases line up with TRBD1. Trimming at V came to 1 base and at J to 5 bases, leaving 12 bases not matched to a gene. The CDR3 has 18 residues. Germline CDR1 is SGHTA and CDR2 is FQGNSA. The CDR3 DNA reads as TGTGCCAGCAGCTTAGTTTCGACAGGGGGTCTAACCGATCAGCCCCAGCATTTT. Protein sequence: CASSLVSTGGLTDQPQHF.

The V gene is TRBV4-2, the J gene TRBJ1-2; D perhaps matches TRBD1 (6 bases). Germline CDR1 LGHNA, CDR2 YNFKEQ. The CDR3 loop spans 12 amino acids. The germline V and J ends were trimmed by 5 bases and 2 bases, with 6 bases remaining between them. The CDR3 nucleotides are TGTGCCAGCAGCGGACAGAACTATGGCTACACCTTC. Protein product: CASSGQNYGYTF.

The chain is built from TRBV14 and TRBJ2-4; tentative D call: TRBD1 (6 bases). This CDR3 comprises 12 residues. Germline CDR1 SGHDN, CDR2 FVKESK. V lost 8 bases, J lost 7 bases, and 12 bases lay in between. CDR3: CASAAGGNIQYF. CDR3 coding DNA: TGTGCCAGCGCGGCTGGGGGCAACATTCAGTACTTC. The whole variable domain, remainder taken from reference TRBV14 and TRBJ2-4, is EAGVTQFPSHSVIEKGQTVTLRCDPISGHDNLYWYRRVMGKEIKFLLHFVKESKQDESGMPNNRFLAERTGGTYSTLKVQPAELEDSGVYFCASAAGGNIQYFGAGTRLSVL.

This chain joins TRBV7-9 and TRBJ2-7, with 12 bases matching TRBD1. Germline assignment: CDR1 SEHNR and CDR2 FQNEAQ (reference sequence). V gave up 5 bases and J gave up 5 bases; unmatched junction bases: 4. The CDR3 has 14 residues. The CDR3: CASSPRDRGHEQYF. For the CDR3, the DNA is TGTGCCAGCAGCCCCCGGGACAGGGGGCACGAGCAGTACTTC.

This chain joins TRBV7-9 and TRBJ2-5; D is possibly TRBD2 (6 bases). Per germline, CDR1 SEHNR and CDR2 FQNEAQ (reference sequence). Trimming stripped 3 bases from V and 5 bases from J, with 10 bases between. The CDR3 covers 13 residues. CDR3 bases: TGTGCCAGCAGCTTCGGTGGGGGGGAGACCCAGTACTTC. Translating gives CASSFGGGETQYF.

This chain links TRBV9 with TRBJ2-7, with a weak D call TRBD2 (6 bases). The CDR3 is 15 residues long. With 0 bases removed from V and 2 bases from J, the gap between germline ends came to 12 bases. From germline, CDR1 is SGDLS and CDR2 YYNGEE. The CDR3 loop is CASSVDMREAYEQYF. Here the CDR3 DNA reads TGTGCCAGCAGCGTAGATATGCGGGAAGCCTACGAGCAGTACTTC.

This sequence joins TRBV19 and TRBJ1-4, with no clear D. Deletions cut 7 bases from V and 4 bases from J, with 10 bases between. CDR3 length: 13 amino acids. CDR1 and CDR2 (germline): LNHDA, SQIVND (reference sequence). The CDR3 is CASKGAGNEKLFF. CDR3 nucleotide sequence: TGTGCCAGTAAGGGAGCGGGTAATGAAAAACTGTTTTTT. The whole variable domain, filled in from reference TRBV19 and TRBJ1-4, reads DGGITQSPKYLFRKEGQNVTLSCEQNLNHDAMYWYRQDPGQGLRLIYYSQIVNDFQKGDIAEGYSVSREKKESFPLTVTSAQKNPTAFYLCASKGAGNEKLFFGSGTQLSVL.

V usage is TRBV27 and J usage is TRBJ2-7; TRBD2 aligns across 7 bases. CDR1 is MNHEY and CDR2 is SMNVEV in the germline V gene (reference sequence). J gave up 7 bases and V 5 bases, and 14 bases lay outside the gene matches. CDR3 length equals 15 residues. In DNA form, the CDR3 reads TGTGCCAGCAGTACCACTAGCGACCTGTTGAGGGAGCAGTACTTC. It translates to CASSTTSDLLREQYF.

The gene calls are TRBV3-1 (or the pseudogene TRBV3-2) and TRBJ1-5; D remains ambiguous. Germline assignment: CDR1 LGHDT and CDR2 YNNKEL (reference sequence). Trimming cost V 4 bases and J 6 bases, with 10 bases left between them. There are 13 residues in the CDR3. This chain's CDR3 is CASSPTVFQPQHF. CDR3 DNA: TGTGCCAGCAGCCCTACAGTATTTCAGCCCCAGCATTTT.